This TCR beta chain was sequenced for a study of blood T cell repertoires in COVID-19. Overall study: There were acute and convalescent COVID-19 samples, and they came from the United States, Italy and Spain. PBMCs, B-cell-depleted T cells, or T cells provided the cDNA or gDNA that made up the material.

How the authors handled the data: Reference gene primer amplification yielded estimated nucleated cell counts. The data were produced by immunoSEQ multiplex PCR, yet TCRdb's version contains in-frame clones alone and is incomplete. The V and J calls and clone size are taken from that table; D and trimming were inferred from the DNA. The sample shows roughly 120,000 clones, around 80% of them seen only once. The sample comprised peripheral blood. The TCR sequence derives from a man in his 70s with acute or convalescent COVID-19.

CDR3 in DNA: TGTGCCAGCAGTTTATCCCCCCCCCGCGGATTGAACACCGGGGAGCTGTTTTTT. This sequence encodes CASSLSPPRGLNTGELFF. The chain carries TRBV27 and TRBJ2-2, with D unclear. V was shortened by 0 bases and J by 1 base, with 15 bases between the two germline ends. Per germline, CDR1 MNHEY and CDR2 SMNVEV (reference sequence). The CDR3 is 18 amino acids.